Below, 6 T cell receptor beta chains from the same sample are listed, as sequenced in a study of T cells in Graves' hyperthyroidism and ophthalmopathy. Regions amplified from RNA transcripts were the TCR beta CDR3 regions. During a first-round RT-PCR of the TCR CDR3, the HTBI primer set was used. Via MiXCR, TCRdb re-called the multiplex PCR reads, giving one row per CDR3 protein. The sample contains under 650,000 distinct CDR3 sequences, around 15% of which appear only once. Sequenced: blood. The receptors shown here come from a woman in her 30s with Graves' hyperthyroidism.

The chain employs TRBV5-6 and TRBJ2-7, with 9 bases aligning to TRBD1. The CDR3 runs 13 residues. Germline V gene data show CDR1 as SGHDT and CDR2 as YYEEEE. The V segment lost 3 bases and the J segment 7 bases; nucleotides outside the gene matches: 5. This CDR3 reads CASSSQGAWEQYF. The CDR3 DNA sequence: TGTGCCAGCAGCTCACAGGGGGCATGGGAGCAGTACTTC.

The rearrangement joins TRBV6-5 to TRBJ2-4; D is possibly TRBD2 (6 bases). The CDR3 consists of 19 residues. The V gene's germline CDR1 is MNHEY and CDR2 SVGAGI. The germline V and J ends were trimmed by 0 bases and 0 bases, with 18 bases remaining between them. The CDR3 is CASSYSTGVNQGAKNIQYF. CDR3 nucleotide sequence: TGTGCCAGCAGTTACTCGACGGGGGTGAACCAGGGAGCCAAAAACATTCAGTACTTC.

This clonotype came up many times. The gene calls are TRBV28 and TRBJ2-3; D may correspond to TRBD1 or TRBD2 (6 bases each). V was trimmed by 5 bases and J by 2 bases, leaving 23 bases between them. The germline CDR1 and CDR2 sequences are MDHEN and SYDVKM. This CDR3 region has 18 residues. In nucleotides, the CDR3 is TGTGCCAGCAGTCTTCCGCTGGAGGGACACCGAGACACAGATACGCAGTATTTT. It yields the protein CASSLPLEGHRDTDTQYF.

This clonotype came up a few times. The rearrangement links TRBV6-1 to TRBJ2-3; D might be TRBD2 (5 bases). The CDR3 has 14 amino acids. Germline CDR1 and CDR2: MNHNS and SASEGT. With 5 bases removed from V and 2 bases from J, the gap between germline ends came to 11 bases. CDR3 DNA sequence: TGTGCCAGCAGTTTCAGGCTAGCCACAGATACGCAGTATTTT. Protein: CASSFRLATDTQYF.

This clonotype appeared many times. The rearrangement uses TRBV12-5 and TRBJ2-5; perhaps D is TRBD1 or TRBD2 (5 bases each). The germline V gene has CDR1 LGHNT and CDR2 FRNRAP. V lost 6 bases to trimming and J lost 4 bases, with 12 bases between them. The CDR3 consists of 13 residues. CDR3 protein: CASGDGARETQYF. The DNA of the CDR3 is TGTGCTAGTGGGGACGGGGCGCGAGAGACCCAGTACTTC. The complete variable domain, with remaining parts taken from reference TRBV12-5 and TRBJ2-5, reads DARVTQTPRHKVTEMGQEVTMRCQPILGHNTVFWYRQTMMQGLELLAYFRNRAPLDDSGMPKDRFSAEMPDATLATLKIQPSEPRDSAVYFCASGDGARETQYFGPGTRLLVL.

V is TRBV4-2 and J is TRBJ1-1; D is uncertain. The CDR3 is made up of 15 amino acids. V shed 0 bases and J shed 4 bases, with 12 bases lying between them. Germline V gene sequence: CDR1 LGHNA, CDR2 YNFKEQ. This CDR3 reads CASSQDGRAGTEAFF. The DNA of the CDR3 is TGTGCCAGCAGCCAAGATGGGAGGGCGGGCACTGAAGCTTTCTTT.